The next 28 T cell receptor beta chains were all read from a single sample in a study of cytomegalovirus exposure and HLA in healthy donors. With 60 Vbeta and 13 Jbeta primers, the PCR was carried out. Assay: immunoSEQ multiplex PCR; the TCRdb copy retains only in-frame clones and omits some. The repertoire holds 130,000 or so clones, with 80% to 90% as singletons. The sequenced material came from PBMCs. These receptor sequences come from a woman between 18 and 29 years old in good health and CMV-seropositive.

The V gene is TRBV9, the J gene TRBJ2-3; 10 nucleotides agree with TRBD2. V lost 3 bases, J lost 2 bases, and 9 bases stayed unmatched. CDR3 length equals 17 residues. From germline, CDR1 is SGDLS and CDR2 YYNGEE. Here the CDR3 DNA reads TGTGCCAGCAGCGGTCAGCGGGGGGGCACGGTCACAGATACGCAGTATTTT. Translated: CASSGQRGGTVTDTQYF.

The rearrangement joins TRBV4-1 to TRBJ2-5; 13 bases fit TRBD2. This CDR3 is 16 amino acids long. CDR1 and CDR2 (germline): MGHRA, YSYEKL. J was trimmed by 4 bases and V by 3 bases; bases with no gene match: 5. The CDR3 protein is CASSQTSGGSLETQYF. CDR3 coding DNA: TGCGCCAGCAGCCAGACTAGCGGGGGGTCCCTAGAGACCCAGTACTTC.

This chain joins TRBV5-6 and TRBJ2-3; TRBD1 agrees at 7 bases. V shed 5 bases, J shed 2 bases, and the junction held 8 bases outside the gene matches. The length of the CDR3 is 15 residues. From germline, CDR1 is SGHDT and CDR2 YYEEEE. The DNA of the CDR3 is TGTGCCAGCAGTTCACAGGGGCGATCCACAGATACGCAGTATTTT. Encoded protein: CASSSQGRSTDTQYF.

V is TRBV19 and J is TRBJ2-2; D ambiguous. CDR1 and CDR2 from the germline V gene are LNHDA and SQIVND (reference sequence). The V end was cut by 3 bases, the J end by 5 bases, with 13 bases between. This CDR3 has 15 residues. CDR3 region: CASSIFQEPTGELFF. CDR3 nucleotide sequence: TGTGCCAGTAGTATCTTCCAGGAACCTACCGGGGAGCTGTTTTTT. Combining the CDR3 with reference TRBV19 and TRBJ2-2 gives the whole variable domain DGGITQSPKYLFRKEGQNVTLSCEQNLNHDAMYWYRQDPGQGLRLIYYSQIVNDFQKGDIAEGYSVSREKKESFPLTVTSAQKNPTAFYLCASSIFQEPTGELFFGEGSRLTVL.

V usage is TRBV6-5 and J usage is TRBJ2-7, with 7 bases fitting TRBD2. The CDR3 spans 15 residues. J gave up 7 bases and V 6 bases, and 15 bases lay outside the gene matches. Germline V gene data show CDR1 as MNHEY and CDR2 as SVGAGI. DNA of the CDR3: TGTGCCAGCAGCTCTCGGACACCGGGGGGTTGGGAGCAGTACTTC. Protein sequence: CASSSRTPGGWEQYF.

The chain links TRBV2 to TRBJ2-2, with D possibly being TRBD2 (6 bases). The length of the CDR3 is 16 residues. Germline CDR1 and CDR2: SNHLY and FYNNEI. Trimming removed 5 bases from V and 4 bases from J, with 17 bases in between. The CDR3: CASSLPGLQITGELFF. The CDR3 DNA is TGTGCCAGCAGTCTCCCGGGACTCCAAATCACCGGGGAGCTGTTTTTT.

The chain employs TRBV7-2 and TRBJ1-4; possible D gene TRBD1, 5 bases. The CDR3 has 17 amino acids. Trimming left V 4 bases short and J 0 bases short, with 15 bases between. Germline CDR1 SGHTA, CDR2 FQGNSA. The CDR3: CASSSPWGPATNEKLFF. The CDR3 region has the DNA TGTGCCAGCAGCTCCCCTTGGGGCCCTGCAACTAATGAAAAACTGTTTTTT.

This clone came up once. This chain uses TRBV30 with TRBJ2-7; TRBD2 might be the D (5 bases). Trimming removed 2 bases from V and 3 bases from J, with 11 bases in between. Germline-derived CDR1 and CDR2 are GTSNPN and SVGIG (reference sequence). CDR3 length: 13 amino acids. CDR3 region: CAWSTGNNYEQYF. For the CDR3, the DNA is TGTGCCTGGAGTACGGGGAACAACTACGAGCAGTACTTC. The full variable domain, in which reference TRBV30 and TRBJ2-7 provide the parts outside the CDR3, is SQTIHQWPATLVQPVGSPLSLECTVEGTSNPNLYWYRQAAGRGLQLLFYSVGIGQISSEVPQNLSASRPQDRQFILSSKKLLLSDSGFYLCAWSTGNNYEQYFGPGTRLTVT.

This clone was found once. This chain connects TRBV25-1 to TRBJ2-3; the D gene is possibly TRBD2 (5 bases). The CDR3 loop spans 15 amino acids. Looked up from germline, CDR1 is MGHDK and CDR2 is SYGVNS. V lost 4 bases, J lost 0 bases, and 11 bases lay in between. The CDR3 DNA sequence: TGTGCCAGCAGTGGGACTGATTCTAGCACAGATACGCAGTATTTT. This translates into CASSGTDSSTDTQYF.

This clone was counted only a few times. The CDR3: CASSAGPHNEQFF. The CDR3 DNA is TGTGCCAGCAGCGCGGGACCCCACAATGAGCAGTTCTTC. The chain employs TRBV6-4 and TRBJ2-1, with a weak D call TRBD2 (6 bases). Germline V CDR1 and CDR2: MRHNA, SNTAGT. The germline V and J ends were trimmed by 6 bases and 5 bases, with 11 bases remaining between them. The CDR3 contains 13 residues.

CDR3 in amino acids: CAWSIARQASPLHF. The CDR3 nucleotides read TGTGCCTGGAGTATTGCGAGACAGGCTTCACCCCTCCACTTT. The genes are TRBV30 and TRBJ1-6; maybe TRBD1 (6 bases). CDR1 is GTSNPN and CDR2 is SVGIG in the germline V gene (reference sequence). The germline V and J ends were trimmed by 2 bases and 9 bases, with 14 bases remaining between them. This CDR3 has 14 residues. Complete variable domain (other parts from reference TRBV30 and TRBJ1-6): SQTIHQWPATLVQPVGSPLSLECTVEGTSNPNLYWYRQAAGRGLQLLFYSVGIGQISSEVPQNLSASRPQDRQFILSSKKLLLSDSGFYLCAWSIARQASPLHFGNGTRLTVT.

J is TRBJ2-1 and V is TRBV29-1; 10 nucleotides match TRBD2. This CDR3 comprises 13 residues. Germline CDR1 is SQVTM and CDR2 is ANQGSEA. J lost 5 bases, V lost 3 bases, and 1 base had no gene match. CDR3 protein: CSVDGLADNEQFF. CDR3 DNA sequence: TGCAGCGTTGATGGACTAGCGGACAATGAGCAGTTCTTC.

The chain couples TRBV27 to TRBJ2-1, with 7 bases fitting TRBD2. The length of the CDR3 is 16 residues. Trimming removed 4 bases from V and 8 bases from J; junction bases left unmatched: 14. Germline CDR1 is MNHEY and CDR2 is SMNVEV (reference sequence). CDR3 bases: TGTGCCAGCAGTTCCAGGACTAGAGCGAACCTAGATGAGCAGTTCTTC. Translated: CASSSRTRANLDEQFF.

This clone has only one observation. The V call is TRBV5-4, the J call TRBJ2-5; D is unclear. Near its end, the DNA agrees better with TRBJ2-7, so the J call may be wrong. The CDR3 contains 12 residues. Germline CDR1 SGHNT, CDR2 YYREEE (reference sequence). The CDR3 DNA reads TGTGCCAGCAGTGACGCGGCCTACGAGCAGTACTTC. This codes for CASSDAAYEQYF.

The V call is TRBV29-1, the J call TRBJ1-6, with D possibly matching TRBD1 (5 bases). Germline values: CDR1 SQVTM, CDR2 ANQGSEA. The CDR3 runs 13 residues. V lost 7 bases, J lost 7 bases, and 14 bases lay in between. CDR3 residues: CSARAGPNSPLHF. The CDR3 DNA sequence: TGCAGCGCCCGGGCAGGGCCGAATTCACCCCTCCACTTT.

The rearrangement joins TRBV29-1 to TRBJ2-7; D is unresolved. The germline CDR1 and CDR2 sequences are SQVTM and ANQGSEA. Deletions cut 2 bases from V and 3 bases from J, with 5 bases between. The CDR3 is 11 residues long. This CDR3 reads CSVESYYEQYF. The CDR3, as DNA: TGCAGCGTTGAATCTTACTACGAGCAGTACTTC.

The V gene is TRBV7-3, the J gene TRBJ2-7; 7 nucleotides match TRBD2. The CDR3 extends over 15 amino acids. CDR1 is SGHTA and CDR2 is FQGTGA in the germline V gene. V shed 3 bases, J shed 3 bases, and the junction held 8 bases outside the gene matches. The DNA of the CDR3 is TGTGCCAGCAGCTTCCGACCGGGACTAAACTACGAGCAGTACTTC. This codes for CASSFRPGLNYEQYF. Drawing the rest from reference TRBV7-3 and TRBJ2-7, the complete variable domain is GAGVSQTPSNKVTEKGKYVELRCDPISGHTALYWYRQSLGQGPEFLIYFQGTGAADDSGLPNDRFFAVRPEGSVSTLKIQRTERGDSAVYLCASSFRPGLNYEQYFGPGTRLTVT.

This chain links TRBV28 with TRBJ1-1, with D tentatively TRBD1 (5 bases). V lost 4 bases and J lost 4, with 25 bases in between. The CDR3 length is 18 residues. Germline V gene sequence: CDR1 MDHEN, CDR2 SYDVKM. The CDR3 nucleotides are TGTGCCAGCAGTTCAACCCGTTGGGGCAGGGCGGATGGCACTGAAGCTTTCTTT. This codes for CASSSTRWGRADGTEAFF.

The V and J genes are TRBV28 and TRBJ1-2; tentatively, D is TRBD1 (5 bases). Trimming took 5 bases from V and 8 from J, leaving 15 bases between them. CDR1 is MDHEN, CDR2 SYDVKM, per germline. The CDR3 spans 13 residues. The CDR3 region is CASSGGTPAGYTF. The CDR3 region has the DNA TGTGCCAGCAGTGGCGGGACCCCTGCCGGCTACACCTTC.

The chain combines TRBV27 with TRBJ1-2, with D perhaps TRBD1 (5 bases). The CDR3 runs 13 residues. The ends were cut back, 6 bases at V and 7 bases at J, with 15 bases in the middle. Germline V CDR1 and CDR2: MNHEY, SMNVEV (reference sequence). The CDR3 protein is CASRAGGKSGYTF. The CDR3 nucleotides read TGTGCCAGCAGAGCTGGGGGGAAGAGTGGCTACACCTTC.

The rearrangement joins TRBV12-5 to TRBJ2-3; D is possibly TRBD2 (5 bases). V lost 0 bases to trimming and J lost 4 bases, with 5 bases between them. CDR1 and CDR2 from the germline V gene are LGHNT and FRNRAP. The CDR3 length is 13 residues. CDR3 nucleotide sequence: TGTGCTAGTGGTTTGGTACTAGCAGATACGCAGTATTTT. Translating it yields CASGLVLADTQYF.

This chain links TRBV7-2 with TRBJ2-1; D perhaps matches TRBD2 (6 bases). V was cut by 5 bases and J by 10 bases, with 27 bases left in between. This CDR3 is 17 amino acids long. The germline gives CDR1 SGHTA, CDR2 FQGNSA. CDR3 protein: CASSPVSTGRPLGEQFF. CDR3 bases: TGTGCCAGCAGCCCTGTCTCAACGGGGAGGCCGCTTGGGGAGCAGTTCTTC.

The gene calls are TRBV12-5 and TRBJ2-4; 8 nucleotides align to TRBD1. The length of the CDR3 is 16 residues. Losses at the gene ends were 0 bases for V and 6 bases for J; bases not matched to a gene: 7. Per germline, CDR1 LGHNT and CDR2 FRNRAP. The CDR3 nucleotides read TGTGCTAGTGGTTTGGTAGTCGGACAGGGCAGAAACATTCAGTACTTC. Protein product: CASGLVVGQGRNIQYF. The entire variable domain, with the rest obtained from reference TRBV12-5 and TRBJ2-4, is as follows: DARVTQTPRHKVTEMGQEVTMRCQPILGHNTVFWYRQTMMQGLELLAYFRNRAPLDDSGMPKDRFSAEMPDATLATLKIQPSEPRDSAVYFCASGLVVGQGRNIQYFGAGTRLSVL.

The chain recombines TRBV5-4 with TRBJ2-5; possible D gene TRBD1, 5 bases. Germline loops: CDR1 SGHNT, CDR2 YYREEE (reference sequence). The length of the CDR3 is 14 residues. Trimming cost V 4 bases and J 5 bases, with 15 bases left between them. CDR3 in amino acids: CASSQVGATETQYF. The DNA for the CDR3 is TGTGCCAGCAGCCAGGTAGGGGCTACGGAGACCCAGTACTTC.

The chain employs TRBV2 and TRBJ2-1; 7 bases are a match to TRBD2. The junction had 8 bases not matched to a gene; V was cut back by 6 bases and J by 3 bases. Germline-derived CDR1 and CDR2 are SNHLY and FYNNEI. This CDR3 is 15 amino acids long. CDR3 sequence (DNA): TGTGCCAGCAGGACCCCGGGACTATTCTACAATGAGCAGTTCTTC. The encoded protein is CASRTPGLFYNEQFF.

This chain uses TRBV6-6 with TRBJ1-5; unclear D gene. The CDR3 length is 13 residues. Germline CDR1 MNHNY, CDR2 SVGAGI (reference sequence). The ends were cut back, 8 bases at V and 6 bases at J, with 14 bases in the middle. The CDR3 reads CASGQNPPQPQHF. As DNA, the CDR3 is TGTGCCAGCGGCCAGAATCCCCCTCAGCCCCAGCATTTT.

The gene calls are TRBV5-1 and TRBJ2-5; 9 nucleotides agree with TRBD2. Germline CDR1 is SGHRS and CDR2 is YFSETQ. The CDR3 spans 14 residues. The J segment lost 5 bases and the V segment lost 7 bases, leaving 9 bases of the junction unmatched. CDR3 DNA: TGCGCCAGCTCCAGTGGCGGGGGGGCGGAGACCCAGTACTTC. Its protein product is CASSSGGGAETQYF.

The CDR3 bases are TGCGCCAGCAGCTTTCTAGCGGGGGGGAACTACGAGCAGTACTTC. Amino acids: CASSFLAGGNYEQYF. This chain joins TRBV5-1 and TRBJ2-7; TRBD2 matches 12 bases. V gave up 2 bases and J gave up 3 bases; unmatched junction bases: 3. The CDR3 runs 15 residues. Germline assignment: CDR1 SGHRS and CDR2 YFSETQ.